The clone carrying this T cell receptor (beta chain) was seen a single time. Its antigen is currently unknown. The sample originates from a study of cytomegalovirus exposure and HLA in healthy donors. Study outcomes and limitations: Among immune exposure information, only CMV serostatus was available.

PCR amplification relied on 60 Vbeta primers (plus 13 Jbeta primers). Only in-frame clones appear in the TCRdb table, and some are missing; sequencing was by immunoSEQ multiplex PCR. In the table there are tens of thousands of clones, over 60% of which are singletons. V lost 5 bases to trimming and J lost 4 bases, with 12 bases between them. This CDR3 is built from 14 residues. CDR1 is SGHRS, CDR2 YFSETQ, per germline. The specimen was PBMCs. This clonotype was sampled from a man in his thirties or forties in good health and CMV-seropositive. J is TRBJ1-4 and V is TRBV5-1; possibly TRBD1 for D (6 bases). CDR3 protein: CASRLDSYNEKLFF. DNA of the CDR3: TGCGCCAGCAGACTGGACAGCTATAATGAAAAACTGTTTTTT.